These 27 T cell receptor beta chains were sequenced from one sample in a study of T cells in Graves' hyperthyroidism and ophthalmopathy (dated by TCRdb to about 2019). Library generation was performed with multiplex PCR. Instrument on record: Illumina HiSeq 2000. The TCR beta CDR3 regions were amplified from RNA transcripts. For the first round of RT-PCR on the TCR CDR3, the HTBI primer set was used together with the Qiagen OneStep RT-PCR kit. TCRdb's own reprocessing of the public reads used fastp at Q25 and MiXCR and kept productive beta chains. Rows matching on CDR3 protein sequence are summarized as one entry with the most common DNA and genes. This sample lists about 400,000 distinct CDR3 sequences; under 15% were detected once. The ten largest clonotypes hold 30% to 35% of the sample. Source material: blood. These receptors all come from a woman aged 25 to 39 with Graves' hyperthyroidism.

This clonotype was detected only a few times. The rearrangement links TRBV7-9 to TRBJ1-2; D unresolved. Germline-derived CDR1 and CDR2 are SEHNR and FQNEAQ (reference sequence). Trimming removed 3 bases at V and 8 bases at J, with 13 bases between. The CDR3 loop spans 13 amino acids. DNA for the CDR3: TGTGCCAGCAGCTTTGCACCTGACCGAGGCTACACCTTC. This encodes CASSFAPDRGYTF.

This clonotype was observed at least ten times. The chain carries TRBV3-1 and TRBJ2-7; 11 bases are shared with TRBD2. This CDR3 has 16 residues. Trimming at V came to 0 bases and at J to 0 bases, leaving 1 base not matched to a gene. Germline V gene lookup returns CDR1 LGHDT and CDR2 YNNKEL (reference sequence). The CDR3 loop is CASSQETSGSSYEQYF. The CDR3 nucleotides are TGTGCCAGCAGCCAAGAAACTAGCGGGAGCTCCTACGAGCAGTACTTC.

This clonotype was found many times. The chain uses TRBV27 and TRBJ2-7; D is unresolved. The CDR3 sequence is 16 residues long. The V gene lost 4 bases and the J gene lost 0 bases, with 16 bases spanning the gap. The germline CDR1 and CDR2 sequences are MNHEY and SMNVEV (reference sequence). CDR3 sequence: CASSSLTGSLSYEQYF. The CDR3, as DNA: TGTGCCAGCAGTTCCTTGACCGGCTCCCTCTCCTACGAGCAGTACTTC.

The chain combines TRBV6-2 or TRBV6-3 with TRBJ1-2; possible D gene TRBD1, 6 bases. In germline, CDR1 is MNHEY, CDR2 SVGEGT. This CDR3 is 15 amino acids long. The V end was cut by 6 bases, the J end by 2 bases, with 16 bases between. The CDR3 DNA follows: TGTGCCAGCAGCCCGCGCCCGGGACAAAACTATGGCTACACCTTC. It translates to CASSPRPGQNYGYTF.

This clonotype was picked up a small number of times. The gene calls are TRBV20-1 and TRBJ1-1; a possible D gene is TRBD1 (5 bases). Trimming took 2 bases from V and 7 from J, leaving 17 bases between them. Per the germline V gene, CDR1 is DFQATT and CDR2 is SNEGSKA (reference sequence). This CDR3 contains 14 residues. The CDR3 loop reads CSARMGVGADEAFF. CDR3 sequence (DNA): TGCAGTGCTAGAATGGGCGTAGGGGCGGATGAAGCTTTCTTT.

As concerns this clonotype: A much larger clone differs by one base, so this may be a read error. CDR3 sequence: CASSVGTVLPYEQYF. CDR3 in DNA: TGTGCCAGCAGCGTGGGGACAGTGCTACCCTACGAGCAGTACTTC. V gene TRBV7-9 combines with J gene TRBJ2-7; 7 bases are shared with TRBD1. The CDR3 covers 15 residues. Germline lookup yields CDR1 SEHNR and CDR2 FQNEAQ (reference sequence). Trimming took 5 bases from V and 2 from J; bases not matched to a gene: 9.

This clonotype showed up many times. The chain couples TRBV24-1 to TRBJ1-5; D ambiguous. In germline, CDR1 is KGHDR, CDR2 SFDVKD. Trimming removed 0 bases at V and 7 bases at J, with 15 bases between. The CDR3 runs 16 residues. This CDR3 reads CATSDLKGSQNQPQHF. The CDR3 DNA is TGTGCCACCAGTGATTTGAAGGGCTCCCAGAACCAGCCCCAGCATTTT.

This clonotype was seen at least ten times. The chain couples TRBV18 to TRBJ2-7, with D tentatively TRBD2 (6 bases). Per germline, CDR1 KGHSH and CDR2 LQKENI. The CDR3 has 16 residues. V was shortened by 0 bases and J by 6 bases, with 18 bases between the two germline ends. The CDR3 here is CASSPPYGGPHGEQYF. CDR3 nucleotide sequence: TGTGCCAGCTCACCACCGTACGGGGGTCCCCATGGCGAGCAGTACTTC.

This rearrangement joins TRBV28 to TRBJ2-5, with D maybe TRBD1 (5 bases). This CDR3 comprises 14 residues. Trimming removed 2 bases at V and 7 bases at J, with 14 bases between. The germline V gene has CDR1 MDHEN and CDR2 SYDVKM. CDR3 amino acids: CASSLLGRYGTQYF. The CDR3 DNA reads as TGTGCCAGCAGTTTACTGGGGCGTTATGGGACCCAGTACTTC.

This clonotype showed up just a few times. The rearrangement uses TRBV6-1 and TRBJ2-1; the match to TRBD2 covers 7 bases. The V and J ends lost 6 bases and 13 bases, in that order; junction bases with no gene match: 9. The length of the CDR3 is 12 residues. Germline loops: CDR1 MNHNS, CDR2 SASEGT. CDR3 in amino acids: CASSPLGGGQFF. CDR3 DNA: TGTGCCAGCAGCCCCCTGGGGGGGGGACAGTTCTTC.

The chain recombines TRBV28 with TRBJ1-5, with unresolved D. The CDR3 contains 15 residues. Germline V gene lookup returns CDR1 MDHEN and CDR2 SYDVKM. The ends were cut back, 3 bases at V and 0 bases at J, with 9 bases in the middle. The CDR3 sequence is CASSFLRFSNQPQHF. The CDR3 nucleotides read TGTGCCAGCAGTTTCCTCAGATTTAGCAATCAGCCCCAGCATTTT.

The gene calls are TRBV30 and TRBJ2-1; TRBD1 is a possible D gene (7 bases). Germline V gene lookup returns CDR1 GTSNPN and CDR2 SVGIG (reference sequence). CDR3 length: 21 residues. V gave up 1 base and J gave up 0 bases, with 28 bases separating them. CDR3 amino acids: CAWSAPGGGSGPPSSYNEQFF. CDR3 coding DNA: TGTGCCTGGAGTGCCCCAGGGGGAGGTAGCGGCCCCCCGAGCTCCTACAATGAGCAGTTCTTC.

The chain joins TRBV6-9 to TRBJ1-1; no clear D. The V gene's germline CDR1 is MNHGY and CDR2 SVAAGI. This CDR3 is built from 14 residues. Trimming shortened V by 3 bases and J by 1 base, and 9 bases separated the two germline ends. The CDR3 DNA follows: TGTGCCAGCAGTTACCATGACAAGAACACTGAAGCTTTCTTT. It codes for CASSYHDKNTEAFF.

The CDR3 is CASSQDPGIRSPLHF. CDR3 in DNA: TGCGCCAGCAGCCAAGATCCAGGGATAAGGTCACCCCTCCACTTT. The chain carries TRBV4-1 and TRBJ1-6; possible D gene TRBD1, 5 bases. Deletions cut 0 bases from V and 10 bases from J, with 13 bases between. CDR1 is MGHRA and CDR2 is YSYEKL in the germline V gene. This CDR3 has 15 residues.

The gene calls are TRBV7-2 and TRBJ2-5; D might be TRBD2 (6 bases). Trimming removed 5 bases at V and 4 bases at J, with 14 bases between. Germline V gene data show CDR1 as SGHTA and CDR2 as FQGNSA. The length of the CDR3 is 14 residues. This CDR3 is CASSPGRGSETQYF. For the CDR3, the DNA is TGTGCCAGCAGCCCGGGACGGGGGTCAGAGACCCAGTACTTC.

This clonotype was observed many times. The V and J genes are TRBV18 and TRBJ2-1; D perhaps matches TRBD2 (6 bases). Per germline, CDR1 KGHSH and CDR2 LQKENI. The CDR3 is 14 residues long. Trimming removed 4 bases from V and 4 bases from J, with 11 bases in between. In nucleotides, the CDR3 is TGTGCCAGCTCACTACTAGCCTTATACAATGAGCAGTTCTTC. Translation gives CASSLLALYNEQFF.

The chain has TRBV25-1 and TRBJ2-2; D is unclear. Germline lookup yields CDR1 MGHDK and CDR2 SYGVNS. Trimming shortened V by 4 bases and J by 2 bases, and 11 bases separated the two germline ends. The CDR3 is made up of 15 amino acids. CDR3 sequence: CASSATERNTGELFF. In DNA, the CDR3 is TGTGCCAGCAGTGCTACAGAAAGAAACACCGGGGAGCTGTTTTTT.

This clonotype was recorded many times. The chain has TRBV5-1 and TRBJ2-7; D is undetermined. The V end was cut by 7 bases, the J end by 7 bases, with 24 bases between. The CDR3 extends over 15 amino acids. Germline CDR1 SGHRS, CDR2 YFSETQ. CDR3 nucleotide sequence: TGCGCCAGCTCCACGGACGGGTTGTCGCCTCGGGAGCAGTACTTC. It codes for CASSTDGLSPREQYF.

The chain employs TRBV19 and TRBJ2-3; D is unresolved. This CDR3 comprises 13 residues. Germline values: CDR1 LNHDA, CDR2 SQIVND (reference sequence). V lost 5 bases and J 3 bases, leaving 9 bases between the germline ends. The DNA for the CDR3 is TGTGCCAGTAGTTCCGGATTAACAGATACGCAGTATTTT. Translation gives CASSSGLTDTQYF.

V gene TRBV20-1 combines with J gene TRBJ1-1; 8 nucleotides line up with TRBD1. The CDR3 is made up of 13 amino acids. After removal of 0 bases from V and 7 bases from J, the junction contained 4 bases not matched to a gene. CDR1 is DFQATT, CDR2 SNEGSKA, per germline (reference sequence). The CDR3 region is CSARDPGGIEAFF. Written as DNA, the CDR3 is TGCAGTGCTAGAGATCCAGGGGGCATTGAAGCTTTCTTT.

This clonotype was seen ten or more times. The chain recombines TRBV2 with TRBJ2-3; D is possibly TRBD2 (5 bases). This CDR3 spans 15 amino acids. CDR1 and CDR2 (germline): SNHLY, FYNNEI. V lost 8 bases, J lost 0 bases, and 15 bases lay in between. The CDR3 region has the DNA TGTGCCAGCGGAAGGAGCGGAGCTAGCACAGATACGCAGTATTTT. Its protein is CASGRSGASTDTQYF.

The genes are TRBV5-5 and TRBJ2-7; tentatively, D is TRBD2 (6 bases). Germline V lookup: CDR1 SGHKS, CDR2 YYEKEE (reference sequence). This CDR3 has 14 amino acids. V gave up 1 base and J gave up 5 bases, with 13 bases separating them. In nucleotides, the CDR3 is TGTGCCAGCAGCTTGCGGGGAGGTCTTAACGAGCAGTACTTC. Translating it yields CASSLRGGLNEQYF. Supplemented by reference TRBV5-5 and TRBJ2-7, the full variable domain reads DAGVTQSPTHLIKTRGQQVTLRCSPISGHKSVSWYQQVLGQGPQFIFQYYEKEERGRGNFPDRFSARQFPNYSSELNVNALLLGDSALYLCASSLRGGLNEQYFGPGTRLTVT.

This rearrangement joins TRBV5-1 to TRBJ2-5, with 14 bases that match TRBD2. The V segment lost 0 bases and the J segment 1 base; nucleotides outside the gene matches: 5. CDR1 is SGHRS, CDR2 YFSETQ, per germline. The CDR3 has 18 residues. In nucleotides, the CDR3 is TGCGCCAGCAGCTTGGGGACTAGCGGGAGGACCGCCCAAGAGACCCAGTACTTC. It specifies CASSLGTSGRTAQETQYF.

Of note for this clonotype: One junction end does not reproduce the germline sequence, and a read error may be involved. This chain joins TRBV10-3 and TRBJ2-2; TRBD2 matches 11 bases. This CDR3 is built from 15 residues. Germline CDR1 ENHRY, CDR2 SYGVKD. CDR3 sequence: CATTSGNINTGELSF. DNA of the CDR3: TGTGCCACGACTAGCGGGAATATAAACACCGGGGAGCTGTCTTTT.

The chain uses TRBV29-1 and TRBJ2-2; 13 positions match TRBD2. V lost 4 bases to trimming and J lost 5 bases; unmatched junction nucleotides: 7. In germline, CDR1 is SQVTM, CDR2 ANQGSEA. This CDR3 has 16 amino acids. The DNA for the CDR3 is TGCAGCGTTGCAGGACTAGCGGGAGTCCCTACCGGGGAGCTGTTTTTT. The encoded protein is CSVAGLAGVPTGELFF.

This clonotype showed up just a few times. The chain has TRBV7-9 and TRBJ1-5; no clear D gene. Trimming left V 1 base short and J 4 bases short, with 14 bases between. The CDR3 runs 16 residues. Germline CDR1 reads SEHNR; CDR2 reads FQNEAQ (reference sequence). The CDR3 sequence: CASSLGRHEVNQPQHF. The CDR3 nucleotides read TGTGCCAGCAGCTTAGGAAGACACGAAGTGAATCAGCCCCAGCATTTT.

This clonotype showed up many times. The gene calls are TRBV12-3 or TRBV12-4 and TRBJ2-3, with D perhaps being TRBD1 or TRBD2 (5 bases each). V lost 6 bases and J 2 bases, leaving 15 bases between the germline ends. CDR3 length: 15 residues. In nucleotides, the CDR3 is TGTGCCAGCAGCCGGGACGTTTCCATCACAGATACGCAGTATTTT. Protein: CASSRDVSITDTQYF.